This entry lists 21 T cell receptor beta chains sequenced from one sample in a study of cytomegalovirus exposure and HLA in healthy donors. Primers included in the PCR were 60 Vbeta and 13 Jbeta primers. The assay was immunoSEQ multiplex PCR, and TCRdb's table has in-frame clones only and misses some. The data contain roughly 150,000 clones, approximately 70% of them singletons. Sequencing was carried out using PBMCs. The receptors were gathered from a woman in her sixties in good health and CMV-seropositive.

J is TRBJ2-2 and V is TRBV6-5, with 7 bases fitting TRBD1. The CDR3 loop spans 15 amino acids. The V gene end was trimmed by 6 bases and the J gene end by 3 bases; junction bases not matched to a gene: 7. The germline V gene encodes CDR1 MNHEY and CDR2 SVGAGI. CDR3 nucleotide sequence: TGTGCCAGCAGATCCGTTGACAGGGACACCGGGGAGCTGTTTTTT. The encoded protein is CASRSVDRDTGELFF.

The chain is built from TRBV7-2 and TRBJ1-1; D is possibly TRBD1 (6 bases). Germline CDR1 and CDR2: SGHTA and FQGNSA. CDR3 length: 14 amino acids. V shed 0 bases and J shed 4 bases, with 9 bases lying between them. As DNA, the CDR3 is TGTGCCAGCAGCTTAGCAGGGGGAGTCACTGAAGCTTTCTTT. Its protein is CASSLAGGVTEAFF.

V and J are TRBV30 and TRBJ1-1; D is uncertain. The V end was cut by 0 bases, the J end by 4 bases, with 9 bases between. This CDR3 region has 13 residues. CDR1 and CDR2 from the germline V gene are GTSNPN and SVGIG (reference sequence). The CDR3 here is CAWSVRRSTEAFF. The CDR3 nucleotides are TGTGCCTGGAGTGTACGTCGGAGCACTGAAGCTTTCTTT.

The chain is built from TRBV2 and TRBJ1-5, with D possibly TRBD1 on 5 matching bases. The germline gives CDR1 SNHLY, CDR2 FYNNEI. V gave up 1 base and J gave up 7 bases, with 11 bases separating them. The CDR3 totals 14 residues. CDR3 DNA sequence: TGTGCCAGCAGTGAAGTCAGGGCTGGACAGCCCCAGCATTTT. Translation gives CASSEVRAGQPQHF.

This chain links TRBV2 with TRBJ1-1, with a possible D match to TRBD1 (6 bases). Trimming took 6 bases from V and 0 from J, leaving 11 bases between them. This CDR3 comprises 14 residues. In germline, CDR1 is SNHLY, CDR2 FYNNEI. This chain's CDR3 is CASRPDSLNTEAFF. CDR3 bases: TGTGCCAGCAGGCCGGACAGCCTGAACACTGAAGCTTTCTTT.

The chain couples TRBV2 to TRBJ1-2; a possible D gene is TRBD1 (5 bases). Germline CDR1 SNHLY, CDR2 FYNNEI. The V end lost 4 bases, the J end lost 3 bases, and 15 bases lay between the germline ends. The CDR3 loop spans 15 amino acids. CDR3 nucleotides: TGTGCCAGCAGTGTCGGCCTACCCAGGGACTATGGCTACACCTTC. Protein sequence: CASSVGLPRDYGYTF.

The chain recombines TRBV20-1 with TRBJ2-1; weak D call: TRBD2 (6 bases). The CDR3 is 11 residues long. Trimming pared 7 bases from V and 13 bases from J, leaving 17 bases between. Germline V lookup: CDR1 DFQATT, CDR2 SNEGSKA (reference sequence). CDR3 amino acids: CSVPGTPDQFF. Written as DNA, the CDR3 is TGCAGTGTTCCCGGGACTCCCGACCAGTTCTTC.

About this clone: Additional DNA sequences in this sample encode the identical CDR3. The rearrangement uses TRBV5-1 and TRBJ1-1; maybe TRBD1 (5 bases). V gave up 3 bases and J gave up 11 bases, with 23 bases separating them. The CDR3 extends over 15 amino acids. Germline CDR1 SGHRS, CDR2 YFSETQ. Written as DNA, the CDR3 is TGCGCCAGCAGCTCCGGGACTGCGGCCCTACTTGAGGCTTTCTTT. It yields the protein CASSSGTAALLEAFF.

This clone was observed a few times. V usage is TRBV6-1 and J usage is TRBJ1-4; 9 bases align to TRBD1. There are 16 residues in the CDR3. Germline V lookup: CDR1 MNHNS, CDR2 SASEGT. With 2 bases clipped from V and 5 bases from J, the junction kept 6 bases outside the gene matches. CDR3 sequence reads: CASSEPPGQGNEKLFF. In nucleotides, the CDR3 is TGTGCCAGCAGTGAACCGCCGGGACAGGGAAATGAAAAACTGTTTTTT.

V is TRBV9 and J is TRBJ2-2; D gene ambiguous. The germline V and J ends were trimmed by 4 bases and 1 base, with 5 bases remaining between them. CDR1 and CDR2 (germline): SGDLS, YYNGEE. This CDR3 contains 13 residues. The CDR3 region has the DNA TGTGCCAGCAGCTCGAGGAACACCGGGGAGCTGTTTTTT. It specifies CASSSRNTGELFF. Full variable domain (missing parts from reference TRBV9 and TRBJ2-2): DSGVTQTPKHLITATGQRVTLRCSPRSGDLSVYWYQQSLDQGLQFLIQYYNGEERAKGNILERFSAQQFPDLHSELNLSSLELGDSALYFCASSSRNTGELFFGEGSRLTVL.

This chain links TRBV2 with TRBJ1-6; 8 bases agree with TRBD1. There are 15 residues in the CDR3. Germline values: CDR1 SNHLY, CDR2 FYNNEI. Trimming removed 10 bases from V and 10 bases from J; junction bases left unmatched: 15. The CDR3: CATSSQQGGGSPLHF. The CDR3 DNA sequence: TGTGCCACCTCTTCGCAACAGGGGGGAGGGTCACCCCTCCACTTT.

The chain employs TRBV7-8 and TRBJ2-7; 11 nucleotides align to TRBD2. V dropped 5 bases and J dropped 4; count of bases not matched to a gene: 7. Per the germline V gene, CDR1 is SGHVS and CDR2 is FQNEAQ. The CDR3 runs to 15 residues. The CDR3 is CASSVSGGVPYEQYF. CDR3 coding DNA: TGTGCCAGCAGCGTTAGCGGGGGGGTCCCTTACGAGCAGTACTTC.

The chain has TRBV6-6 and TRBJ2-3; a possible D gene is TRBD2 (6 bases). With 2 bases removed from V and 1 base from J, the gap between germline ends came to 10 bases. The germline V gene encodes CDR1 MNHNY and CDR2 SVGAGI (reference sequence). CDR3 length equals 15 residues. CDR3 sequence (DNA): TGTGCCAGCAGTTACAGCGGGTTTGGCACAGATACGCAGTATTTT. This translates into CASSYSGFGTDTQYF.

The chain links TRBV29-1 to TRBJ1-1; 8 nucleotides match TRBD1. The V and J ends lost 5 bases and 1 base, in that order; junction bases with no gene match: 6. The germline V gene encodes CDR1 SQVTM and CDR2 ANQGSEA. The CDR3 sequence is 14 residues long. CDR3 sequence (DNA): TGCAGCGTTAAGGAGGGGACAGGGAACACTGAAGCTTTCTTT. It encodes CSVKEGTGNTEAFF. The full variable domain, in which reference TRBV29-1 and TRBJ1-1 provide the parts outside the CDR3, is SAVISQKPSRDICQRGTSLTIQCQVDSQVTMMFWYRQQPGQSLTLIATANQGSEATYESGFVIDKFPISRPNLTFSTLTVSNMSPEDSSIYLCSVKEGTGNTEAFFGQGTRLTVV.

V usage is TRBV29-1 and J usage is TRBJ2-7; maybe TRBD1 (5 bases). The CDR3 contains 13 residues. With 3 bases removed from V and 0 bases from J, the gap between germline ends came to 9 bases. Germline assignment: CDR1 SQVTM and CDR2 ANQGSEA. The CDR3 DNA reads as TGCAGCGTTGACTTGGACAACTCCTACGAGCAGTACTTC. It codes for CSVDLDNSYEQYF.

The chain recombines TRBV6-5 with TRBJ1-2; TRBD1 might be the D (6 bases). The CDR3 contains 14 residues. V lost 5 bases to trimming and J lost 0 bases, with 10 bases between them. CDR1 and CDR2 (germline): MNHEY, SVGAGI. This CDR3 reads CASSRDTPNYGYTF. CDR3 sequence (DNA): TGTGCCAGCAGTCGGGACACACCTAACTATGGCTACACCTTC.

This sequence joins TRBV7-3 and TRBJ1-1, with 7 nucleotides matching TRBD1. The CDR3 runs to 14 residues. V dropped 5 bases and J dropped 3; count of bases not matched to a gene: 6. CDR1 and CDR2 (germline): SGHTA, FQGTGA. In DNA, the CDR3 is TGTGCCAGCAGCCTTAACAGGGGAGACACTGAAGCTTTCTTT. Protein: CASSLNRGDTEAFF.

The CDR3 is CASSEKQLSNQPQHF. In DNA form, the CDR3 reads TGTGCCAGCAGTGAGAAACAGCTTAGCAATCAGCCCCAGCATTTT. This chain joins TRBV2 and TRBJ1-5; D unclear. V was pared by 3 bases and J by 0 bases, with 9 bases between. CDR1 is SNHLY, CDR2 FYNNEI, per germline. The CDR3 totals 15 residues.

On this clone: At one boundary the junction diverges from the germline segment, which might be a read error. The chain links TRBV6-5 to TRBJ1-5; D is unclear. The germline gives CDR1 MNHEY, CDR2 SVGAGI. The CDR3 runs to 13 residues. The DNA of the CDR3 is TGTGCCTGCAGTGGTGGTGTCAGGCAGCCCCAGCATTTT. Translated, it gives CACSGGVRQPQHF.

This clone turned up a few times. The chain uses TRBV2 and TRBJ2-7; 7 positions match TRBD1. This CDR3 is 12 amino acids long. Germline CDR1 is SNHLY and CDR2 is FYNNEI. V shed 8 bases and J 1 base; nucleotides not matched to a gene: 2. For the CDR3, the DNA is TGTGCCAGCGGGGACAGTTCCTACGAGCAGTACTTC. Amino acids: CASGDSSYEQYF.

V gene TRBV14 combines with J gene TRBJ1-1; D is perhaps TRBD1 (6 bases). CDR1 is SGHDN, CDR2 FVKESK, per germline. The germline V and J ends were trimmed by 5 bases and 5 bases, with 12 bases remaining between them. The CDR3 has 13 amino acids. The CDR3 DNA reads TGTGCCAGCAGCTCACAGGGAGGGACTGAAGCTTTCTTT. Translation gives CASSSQGGTEAFF.